These 30 T cell receptor beta chains share one sample of origin, sequenced in a study of blood T cell repertoires in COVID-19. Some clones are missing from TCRdb's copy, which holds only in-frame ones; the method was immunoSEQ multiplex PCR. The data hold 410,000 or so clones, with around 91% observed a single time. The sequencing input was peripheral blood. These receptors all come from a woman aged 40 to 50 with COVID-19, enrolled during active disease.

The V gene is TRBV28, the J gene TRBJ1-5; TRBD1 is a possible D gene (5 bases). Germline CDR1 reads MDHEN; CDR2 reads SYDVKM. The V end lost 7 bases, the J end lost 9 bases, and 19 bases lay between the germline ends. The length of the CDR3 is 14 residues. Here the CDR3 DNA reads TGTGCCAGCACTCCCCCCGGGGGAACGTCGCCCCAGCATTTT. Its translation is CASTPPGGTSPQHF.

This clone has a count of ten or more. V is TRBV3-1 (or the pseudogene TRBV3-2) and J is TRBJ1-3; TRBD1 aligns across 8 bases. The CDR3 spans 19 residues. J gave up 3 bases and V 5 bases, and 18 bases lay outside the gene matches. The germline V gene encodes CDR1 LGHDT and CDR2 YNNKEL (reference sequence). CDR3 DNA sequence: TGTGCCAGCAGCTTTTGGGACAGGCGGGGAAAACTCGGTGGAAACACCATATATTTT. Translated: CASSFWDRRGKLGGNTIYF.

V usage is TRBV14 and J usage is TRBJ2-1; TRBD2 might be the D (6 bases). The CDR3 is made up of 15 amino acids. Per the germline V gene, CDR1 is SGHDN and CDR2 is FVKESK. Deletions cut 8 bases from V and 0 bases from J, with 14 bases between. The CDR3 DNA follows: TGTGCCAGCTGCCGTGGGCGGGGCTCCTACAATGAGCAGTTCTTC. The encoded protein is CASCRGRGSYNEQFF.

CDR3 bases: TGTGCCAGCAGTGAGCAGGGGGACACCGGGGAGCTGTTTTTT. It is translated as CASSEQGDTGELFF. V gene TRBV6-1 combines with J gene TRBJ2-2; 7 bases agree with TRBD1. This CDR3 region has 14 residues. The ends lost 3 bases at V and 3 bases at J; junction bases unmatched: 1. In germline, CDR1 is MNHNS, CDR2 SASEGT.

V usage is TRBV6-5 and J usage is TRBJ1-2; maybe TRBD1 (5 bases). With 7 bases removed from V and 7 bases from J, the gap between germline ends came to 19 bases. The length of the CDR3 is 14 residues. CDR1 is MNHEY, CDR2 SVGAGI, per germline. In DNA, the CDR3 is TGTGCCAGCACCCCATCGGGCAGGGCCGGTGGCTACACCTTC. Amino acid sequence: CASTPSGRAGGYTF.

The rearrangement joins TRBV3-1 (or the pseudogene TRBV3-2) to TRBJ2-7; no clear D gene. The CDR3 consists of 12 residues. Per germline, CDR1 LGHDT and CDR2 YNNKEL (reference sequence). V was pared by 3 bases and J by 13 bases, with 16 bases between. The CDR3 loop reads CASSQNRPPVYF. In DNA, the CDR3 is TGTGCCAGCAGCCAGAATCGTCCCCCAGTATACTTC.

The gene calls are TRBV3-1 (or the pseudogene TRBV3-2) and TRBJ2-1; the match to TRBD2 covers 14 bases. Unmatched junction bases numbered 7, after V lost 4 bases and J lost 8 bases. The CDR3 consists of 16 residues. The germline CDR1 and CDR2 sequences are LGHDT and YNNKEL (reference sequence). DNA of the CDR3: TGTGCCAGCAGCCGTCGGACTAGCGGGAGGTGCTATGAGCAGTTCTTC. This encodes CASSRRTSGRCYEQFF.

This chain connects TRBV20-1 to TRBJ1-1; D possibly corresponds to TRBD1 (6 bases). V was shortened by 6 bases and J by 6 bases, with 8 bases between the two germline ends. Germline V CDR1 and CDR2: DFQATT, SNEGSKA (reference sequence). The CDR3 is made up of 10 amino acids. This chain's CDR3 is CSAQGPEAFF. In DNA, the CDR3 is TGCAGTGCACAGGGCCCTGAAGCTTTCTTT.

The CDR3 protein is CASSAGTDTYTDTQYF. Here the CDR3 DNA reads TGTGCCAGCAGCGCGGGGACGGACACTTACACAGATACGCAGTATTTT. The gene calls are TRBV11-3 and TRBJ2-3; a weak D match, TRBD2 (6 bases). Germline loops: CDR1 SGHNT, CDR2 YENEEA. V was cut by 5 bases and J by 2 bases, with 17 bases left in between. This CDR3 has 16 amino acids.

The rearrangement links TRBV5-6 to TRBJ2-7; 12 bases match TRBD2. The length of the CDR3 is 14 residues. CDR1 and CDR2 (germline): SGHDT, YYEEEE. The V segment lost 6 bases and the J segment 4 bases; nucleotides outside the gene matches: 5. CDR3 sequence: CASTLTSGRYEQYF. DNA for the CDR3: TGTGCCAGCACCCTGACTAGCGGGAGATACGAGCAGTACTTC.

V and J are TRBV29-1 and TRBJ2-3; tentatively, D is TRBD2 (6 bases). This CDR3 is 14 amino acids long. Trimming left V 7 bases short and J 5 bases short, with 19 bases between. CDR1 SQVTM and CDR2 ANQGSEA come from the germline V gene. The CDR3: CSAPGTLGGDTQYF. CDR3 sequence (DNA): TGCAGCGCGCCCGGGACCTTGGGAGGAGATACGCAGTATTTT.

With regard to this clone: The junction differs from germline at one of its ends, possibly a read error. The chain has TRBV7-9 and TRBJ2-4; D remains unclear. The CDR3 runs to 10 residues. Germline assignment: CDR1 SEHNR and CDR2 FQNEAQ (reference sequence). The CDR3 DNA sequence: TGTGCCAGCAGCCCTTCGGAGACCCACTTC. Its translation: CASSPSETHF.

The table lists this clone with a count of one. The rearrangement links TRBV6-1 to TRBJ2-7; maybe TRBD2 (7 bases). V was trimmed by 3 bases and J by 6 bases, leaving 15 bases between them. The length of the CDR3 is 14 residues. CDR1 and CDR2 from the germline V gene are MNHNS and SASEGT. DNA of the CDR3: TGTGCCAGCAGTGAGATAGGGGGGGTGAGCGAGCAGTACTTC. Its translation: CASSEIGGVSEQYF.

The chain employs TRBV11-2 and TRBJ1-1; TRBD1 matches 11 bases. CDR1 SGHAT and CDR2 FQNNGV come from the germline V gene. The CDR3 loop spans 15 amino acids. The V and J ends lost 3 bases and 4 bases, in that order; junction bases with no gene match: 4. CDR3 region: CASSLGQGEGTEAFF. CDR3 DNA: TGTGCCAGCAGCTTGGGACAGGGGGAAGGCACTGAAGCTTTCTTT.

The rearrangement joins TRBV2 to TRBJ1-2; a possible D gene is TRBD1 (5 bases). The CDR3 runs 13 residues. V shed 11 bases and J shed 2 bases, with 15 bases lying between them. Germline V lookup: CDR1 SNHLY, CDR2 FYNNEI. Here the CDR3 reads CAGFGGVNYGYTF. The CDR3 nucleotides are TGTGCCGGGTTCGGGGGGGTAAACTATGGCTACACCTTC.

The chain couples TRBV5-1 to TRBJ2-1; 10 bases are shared with TRBD1. Trimming removed 4 bases from V and 6 bases from J; junction bases left unmatched: 10. Germline values: CDR1 SGHRS, CDR2 YFSETQ. The CDR3 spans 16 residues. CDR3 DNA sequence: TGCGCCAGCAGCCTACGGGACAGGGGATTTTTCAATGAGCAGTTCTTC. It translates to CASSLRDRGFFNEQFF.

V and J are TRBV12-3 or TRBV12-4 and TRBJ2-3; TRBD2 might be the D (6 bases). The V and J ends lost 1 base and 7 bases respectively, with 9 bases between them. There are 13 residues in the CDR3. The CDR3, as DNA: TGTGCCAGCAGTTTAGGGGGGGTCAATACGCAGTATTTT. It is translated as CASSLGGVNTQYF.

The V call is TRBV7-6, the J call TRBJ2-7, with 10 bases fitting TRBD1. This CDR3 contains 19 residues. Looked up from germline, CDR1 is SGHVS and CDR2 is FNYEAQ. Trimming took 1 base from V and 3 from J; bases not matched to a gene: 15. Here the CDR3 DNA reads TGTGCCAGCAGCTTAGTGGAATATCGGGGGACAGGGGTTAACTACGAGCAGTACTTC. The encoded protein is CASSLVEYRGTGVNYEQYF.

The chain has TRBV19 and TRBJ1-3; 8 bases agree with TRBD1. The germline gives CDR1 LNHDA, CDR2 SQIVND (reference sequence). The CDR3 is 17 amino acids. The ends lost 5 bases at V and 4 bases at J; junction bases unmatched: 13. The CDR3 loop reads CASSYLPPGGGGNTIYF. CDR3 nucleotide sequence: TGTGCCAGTAGTTACCTACCCCCAGGGGGCGGAGGAAACACCATATATTTT. Drawing the rest from reference TRBV19 and TRBJ1-3, the complete variable domain is DGGITQSPKYLFRKEGQNVTLSCEQNLNHDAMYWYRQDPGQGLRLIYYSQIVNDFQKGDIAEGYSVSREKKESFPLTVTSAQKNPTAFYLCASSYLPPGGGGNTIYFGEGSWLTVV.

This clone appeared a single time. The chain uses TRBV28 and TRBJ2-5; tentative D call: TRBD2 (7 bases). CDR1 is MDHEN and CDR2 is SYDVKM in the germline V gene. The germline V and J ends were trimmed by 5 bases and 1 base, with 17 bases remaining between them. The CDR3 sequence is 16 residues long. CDR3 sequence (DNA): TGTGCCAGCAGTCCCCGAGGGGGGGCGCCCCAAGAGACCCAGTACTTC. As protein: CASSPRGGAPQETQYF.

This chain joins TRBV7-2 and TRBJ1-5; tentative D call: TRBD1 (5 bases). Trimming left V 4 bases short and J 2 bases short, with 18 bases between. The germline CDR1 and CDR2 sequences are SGHTA and FQGNSA. The CDR3 covers 17 residues. The CDR3 nucleotides read TGTGCCAGCAGCTACCCCCCTGGTTCGGGGGGCAATCAGCCCCAGCATTTT. It codes for CASSYPPGSGGNQPQHF.

Worth noting for this clone: At the DNA level, this CDR3 is encoded by other sequences in the same sample as well. The chain recombines TRBV19 with TRBJ1-1; 11 bases are shared with TRBD1. Germline loops: CDR1 LNHDA, CDR2 SQIVND (reference sequence). The CDR3 has 13 amino acids. V lost 6 bases and J lost 4; bases outside the gene matches: 1. DNA for the CDR3: TGTGCCAGTAGCGGGACAGGGGGCACTGAAGCTTTCTTT. It translates to CASSGTGGTEAFF.

V usage is TRBV18 and J usage is TRBJ1-2; D is uncertain. The CDR3 has 14 residues. The V gene lost 6 bases and the J gene lost 4 bases, with 15 bases spanning the gap. Germline V CDR1 and CDR2: KGHSH, LQKENI. CDR3 in DNA: TGTGCCAGCTCTCCTGACCAGGCGGGCTATGGCTACACCTTC. The encoded protein is CASSPDQAGYGYTF.

The chain uses TRBV2 and TRBJ2-7; 13 nucleotides align to TRBD2. Germline CDR1 is SNHLY and CDR2 is FYNNEI. Trimming removed 10 bases from V and 7 bases from J; junction bases left unmatched: 16. This CDR3 has 16 amino acids. Here the CDR3 reads CAITPPATSGGREQYF. The CDR3 DNA sequence: TGTGCCATAACCCCTCCCGCGACTAGCGGGGGGCGTGAGCAGTACTTC.

The V gene is TRBV10-3, the J gene TRBJ1-2, with 8 bases identical to TRBD1. The CDR3 totals 15 residues. In germline, CDR1 is ENHRY, CDR2 SYGVKD. The V gene end was trimmed by 0 bases and the J gene end by 2 bases; junction bases not matched to a gene: 2. CDR3 sequence reads: CAISESDRANYGYTF. The CDR3, as DNA: TGTGCCATCAGTGAGTCGGACAGGGCAAACTATGGCTACACCTTC.

A few counts support this clone. The chain joins TRBV6-2 or TRBV6-3 to TRBJ1-4; 8 nucleotides match TRBD1. Trimming removed 2 bases from V and 4 bases from J; junction bases left unmatched: 3. The CDR3 extends over 15 amino acids. Germline CDR1 MNHEY, CDR2 SVGEGT. CDR3: CASSYGTGVNEKLFF. The DNA for the CDR3 is TGTGCCAGCAGTTACGGGACAGGTGTTAATGAAAAACTGTTTTTT.

The table lists this clone with a count of one. The chain is built from TRBV27 and TRBJ2-1, with a possible D match to TRBD1 (6 bases). This CDR3 is 13 amino acids long. Germline V gene data show CDR1 as MNHEY and CDR2 as SMNVEV (reference sequence). Between the trimmed V and J ends, which lost 2 bases and 10 bases, there was a span of 12 bases. CDR3 sequence reads: CASSLGRGYEQFF. The CDR3 region has the DNA TGTGCCAGCAGTTTAGGCAGGGGATACGAGCAGTTCTTC.

V and J are TRBV9 and TRBJ2-6; 7 bases match TRBD1. This CDR3 is 17 amino acids long. The V gene end was trimmed by 4 bases and the J gene end by 0 bases; junction bases not matched to a gene: 7. CDR1 and CDR2 (germline): SGDLS, YYNGEE. For the CDR3, the DNA is TGTGCCAGCAGCTTAGGACAGGTGTCCTCTGGGGCCAACGTCCTGACTTTC. Translated, it gives CASSLGQVSSGANVLTF.

This clone occurred once. This rearrangement joins TRBV29-1 to TRBJ1-5; tentative D call: TRBD1 (5 bases). Per germline, CDR1 SQVTM and CDR2 ANQGSEA. This CDR3 region has 13 residues. Trimming stripped 4 bases from V and 6 bases from J, with 13 bases between. CDR3 residues: CSVGDRNGQPQHF. The DNA for the CDR3 is TGCAGCGTTGGTGACAGAAACGGTCAGCCCCAGCATTTT.

This rearrangement joins TRBV6-6 to TRBJ2-7; maybe TRBD2 (5 bases). Trimming removed 6 bases at V and 1 base at J, with 19 bases between. Germline CDR1 reads MNHNY; CDR2 reads SVGAGI (reference sequence). The CDR3 runs to 16 residues. CDR3 residues: CASRQIGLDLSYEQYF. Written as DNA, the CDR3 is TGTGCCAGCAGGCAGATCGGACTCGATCTTTCCTACGAGCAGTACTTC.